This T cell receptor beta chain was observed in a study of neurological immune-mediated disorders. Across the study: Multiple sclerosis patients numbering around 34 comprised approximately 30 relapsing-remitting and 3 secondary progressive patients.

The study built unsorted libraries from 2 million PBMCs kept at -80 C. Study-wide findings and caveats: A possible signature appeared as one related-CDR3 cluster, in which phylogenetic grouping placed the repertoires of 18 of 34 multiple sclerosis patients.

This CDR3 has 15 amino acids. CDR1 is SGHTA and CDR2 is FQGNSA in the germline V gene. Worth noting for this clonotype: Its target is unknown. One end of the junction fails to match germline, which may point to a read error.

With 10-nucleotide random UMIs included, cDNA was synthesized by 5'RACE. TCRdb re-called the 5' RACE reads with MiXCR, one entry per CDR3 protein. The sample includes tens of thousands of distinct CDR3 sequences, 3.5% to 5.5% seen only once; the top ten take 6.9%. The gene calls are TRBV7-2 and TRBJ2-2; D gene uncertain. The specimen sequenced was PBMCs. The sequence came from a man aged 25-45 years with multiple sclerosis. The CDR3 reads CASTLVVQNTVELFF. The CDR3 nucleotides read TGTGCCAGCACCCTTGTGGTGCAGAACACCGTGGAGCTGTTTTTT.